The T cell receptor (beta chain) described here comes from a study of blood T cell repertoires in COVID-19. Study-level information: Some COVID-19 samples were acute and others convalescent; all came from the United States, Italy and Spain.

Trimming removed 8 bases at V and 2 bases at J, with 18 bases between. The CDR3 spans 15 residues. Germline loops: CDR1 KGHSH, CDR2 LQKENI. Sequencing was performed with immunoSEQ multiplex PCR; in TCRdb, only in-frame clones are kept and a portion is missing. The table includes some 250,000 clones, about 87% detected once. This sequence originates from a woman in her 70s with active or convalescent COVID-19. The chain carries TRBV18 and TRBJ1-2, with a possible D match to TRBD1 (6 bases). What was sequenced was peripheral blood. CDR3 DNA: TGTGCCAGCCGGATCCACAGGGCCTCCAACTATGGCTACACCTTC. Encoded protein: CASRIHRASNYGYTF.